This TCR beta chain emerged from a study of T-cell reconstitution after alpha-beta-depleted transplantation in children. The TCRbeta library was prepared with unique molecular identifiers. TCRdb processed the PCR reads anew with MiXCR; each CDR3 protein has one entry. The table has hundreds of thousands of distinct CDR3 sequences, roughly 17% seen once. V lost 3 bases, J lost 5 bases, and 13 bases lay in between. The CDR3 is 13 residues long. Germline values: CDR1 DFQATT, CDR2 SNEGSKA (reference sequence). The gene calls are TRBV20-1 and TRBJ1-2; possible D gene TRBD1, 5 bases. The origin of this receptor is a human donor who donated a stem cell graft to a child with acute myeloid leukemia. The specimen was PBMCs from the stem cell graft donor, collected from the stem cell graft. The CDR3 coding sequence is TGCAGTGCTAGTGGGGGGGTCGGATATGGCTACACCTTC. It codes for CSASGGVGYGYTF.